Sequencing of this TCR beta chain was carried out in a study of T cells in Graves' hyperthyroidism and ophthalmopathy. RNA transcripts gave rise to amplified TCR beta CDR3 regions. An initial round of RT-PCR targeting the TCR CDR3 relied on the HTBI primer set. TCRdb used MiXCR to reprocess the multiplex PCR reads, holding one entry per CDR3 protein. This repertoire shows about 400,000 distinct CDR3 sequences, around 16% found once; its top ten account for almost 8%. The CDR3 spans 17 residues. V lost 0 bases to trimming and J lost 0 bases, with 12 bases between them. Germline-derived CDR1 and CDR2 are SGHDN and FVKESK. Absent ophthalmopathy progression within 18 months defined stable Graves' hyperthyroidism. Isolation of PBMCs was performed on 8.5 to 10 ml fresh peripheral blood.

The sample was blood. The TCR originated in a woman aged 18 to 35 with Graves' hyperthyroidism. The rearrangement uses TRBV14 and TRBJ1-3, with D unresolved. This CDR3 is CASSQDNRVVSGNTIYF. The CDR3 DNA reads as TGTGCCAGCAGCCAAGATAACCGGGTTGTCTCTGGAAACACCATATATTTT.